Listed below are T cell receptor beta chains from one sample, sequenced in a study of blood T cell repertoires in COVID-19. Sequencing used immunoSEQ multiplex PCR; TCRdb keeps in-frame clones, though not all of them. The profile shows about 400,000 clones, 70% to 90% of them singletons. Material: PBMCs or T cells enriched from blood (not recorded which). These receptor sequences come from a woman aged 40 to 49 with acute COVID-19. CDR3s include the opening cysteine and the closing phenylalanine or tryptophan. D genes are given only for firm matches. Only some rows state a clone size, as once, few, many or a class for expanded clones.

v_gene	j_gene	d_gene	abundance	len	CDR3nt	CDR3aa
TRBV5-8	TRBJ1-2	.	.	15	TGTGCCAGCAGCTTGTTAAGGGGTGAGATCTATGGCTACACCTTC	CASSLLRGEIYGYTF
TRBV4-1	TRBJ1-3	.	.	17	TGCGCCAGCAGCCGAGGGGGTATAGTACTACAGGGAAACACCATATATTTT	CASSRGGIVLQGNTIYF
TRBV11-2	TRBJ2-3	.	.	14	TGTGCCAGCAGCTGGGGACACGCACGTTATACGCAGTATTTT	CASSWGHARYTQYF
TRBV19	TRBJ1-4	.	.	13	TGTGCCAGTAGTGCCCGGACAGTCGAAAAACTGTTTTTT	CASSARTVEKLFF
TRBV11-2	TRBJ1-6	.	.	12	TGTGCCAGCAGCTTTGGCGGGTCACCCCTCCACTTT	CASSFGGSPLHF
TRBV12-5	TRBJ2-1	TRBD2	.	15	TGTGCTAGTGGTTTTTTGGCGGGGGGTGGTAATGAGCAGTTCTTC	CASGFLAGGGNEQFF
TRBV4-1	TRBJ2-1	TRBD2	.	16	TGCGCCAGCAGCCAAGAATGGCTAGCGGACATCGATGAGCAGTTCTTC	CASSQEWLADIDEQFF
TRBV5-1	TRBJ1-6	TRBD1	.	16	TGCGCCAGCAGCCCGGGACAGCTCTCCTATAATTCACCCCTCCACTTT	CASSPGQLSYNSPLHF
TRBV11-2	TRBJ1-1	.	once	14	TGTGCCAGCAGCTCTTACAGGAAGAACACTGAAGCTTTCTTT	CASSSYRKNTEAFF
TRBV7-2	TRBJ1-2	.	.	13	TGTGCCAGCAGCTTAGCGAGGGCAGATCGTTGCACCTTC	CASSLARADRCTF
TRBV6-4	TRBJ2-7	TRBD1	.	15	TGTGCCAGCAGTGATTTGACAGGGGCGCCCTACGAGCAGTACTTC	CASSDLTGAPYEQYF
TRBV30	TRBJ1-1	.	once	11	TGTGCCTGGACTCGGTACACTGAAGCTTTCTTT	CAWTRYTEAFF
TRBV6-2/TRBV6-3	TRBJ1-5	TRBD1	.	14	TGTGCCAGCAGTTACGTGACAGGGTATCAGCCCCAGCATTTT	CASSYVTGYQPQHF
TRBV20-1	TRBJ1-2	.	.	11	TGCAGTGCTCCCAATGACTATGGCTACACCTTC	CSAPNDYGYTF
TRBV6-1	TRBJ1-3	.	few	15	TGTGCCAGCAGTGAACATCAACGGGCTGGAAACACCATATATTTT	CASSEHQRAGNTIYF
TRBV29-1	TRBJ1-3	.	.	13	TGCAGCGTTGATGGCTTCCCTGGAAACACCATATATTTT	CSVDGFPGNTIYF
TRBV30	TRBJ1-1	.	.	12	TGTGCCTGGAGCCCGGGGGGCACTGAAGCTTTCTTT	CAWSPGGTEAFF
TRBV4-2	TRBJ2-1	TRBD1	.	19	TGTGCCAGCAGCCAAACTGGGGGCTTCGGGACAGGGATGTACAATGAGCAGTTCTTC	CASSQTGGFGTGMYNEQFF
TRBV5-4	TRBJ1-2	TRBD1	.	18	TGTGCCAGCAGCCCACCTCCGGGACAGGGGGCGCAAACAAGTGGCTACACCTTC	CASSPPPGQGAQTSGYTF
TRBV6-5	TRBJ1-3	.	.	15	TGTGCCAGCACCCTAGACAGGTTACTTGGAAACACCATATATTTT	CASTLDRLLGNTIYF
TRBV19	TRBJ2-1	TRBD2	.	15	TGTGCCAGTAGTTCGCCTAGCGGGTCTATGAATGAGCAGTTCTTC	CASSSPSGSMNEQFF
TRBV15	TRBJ1-1	TRBD1	.	14	TGTGCCACCAGCAGAGGGGACAGATACACTGAAGCTTTCTTT	CATSRGDRYTEAFF
TRBV12-5	TRBJ1-4	TRBD1	.	15	TGTGCTAGTGGCCTCGGGACAGCAACTAATGAAAAACTGTTTTTT	CASGLGTATNEKLFF
TRBV4-1	TRBJ1-2	.	few	14	TGCGCCAGCAGCCAGGAAAGGGAGTCATATGGCTACACCTTC	CASSQERESYGYTF
TRBV6-1	TRBJ1-3	.	.	19	TGTGCCAGCAGTGAAATGGGTAGGGGCCGTTCTAACTCTGGAAACACCATATATTTT	CASSEMGRGRSNSGNTIYF
TRBV7-6	TRBJ1-5	.	.	15	TGTGCCAGCAGTGGACTTGCAGGCTCCAATCAGCCCCAGCATTTT	CASSGLAGSNQPQHF
TRBV27	TRBJ2-3	.	.	15	TGTGCCAGCGTGGAACAGGGGAGGTACACAGATACGCAGTATTTT	CASVEQGRYTDTQYF
TRBV5-1	TRBJ2-3	.	.	14	TGCGCCAGCAGGTCAGGGTCTTCATCAGATACGCAGTATTTT	CASRSGSSSDTQYF
TRBV5-1	TRBJ2-3	TRBD2	.	20	TGCGCCAGCAGCTCCCGGGGTAGCGGGGAAACCGATACCCTCACAGATACGCAGTATTTT	CASSSRGSGETDTLTDTQYF
TRBV27	TRBJ1-5	.	.	15	TGTGCCAGCAGTTTTGTTGGGGGCGGCAATCAGCCCCAGCATTTT	CASSFVGGGNQPQHF
TRBV6-2/TRBV6-3	TRBJ1-5	TRBD1	.	16	TGTGCCAGCAGTTACCGATTGACAGGGGGGAATCAGCCCCAGCATTTT	CASSYRLTGGNQPQHF
TRBV4-1	TRBJ2-3	TRBD2	.	17	TGCGCCAGCAGCCAAAAAGATTCGGGACTACCTCGGAATACGCAGTATTTT	CASSQKDSGLPRNTQYF
TRBV6-5	TRBJ2-5	.	once	15	TGTGCCAGCAGCTTACTCGGGGGATACCAAGAGACCCAGTACTTC	CASSLLGGYQETQYF
TRBV7-6	TRBJ2-3	TRBD2	.	14	TGTGCCAGCAGCCTCAGCGGGGGCACAGATACGCAGTATTTT	CASSLSGGTDTQYF
TRBV29-1	TRBJ2-7	TRBD2	once	13	TGCAGCGTCTCCTCGGGGGGAACCTACGAGCAGTACTTC	CSVSSGGTYEQYF
TRBV3-1/TRBV3-2	TRBJ2-2	TRBD2	.	18	TGTGCCAGCAGCCAAGAACCTAGCGGGGGGGCAAACACCGGGGAGCTGTTTTTT	CASSQEPSGGANTGELFF
TRBV6-5	TRBJ1-4	.	.	16	TGTGCCAGCAGTTATATAAGGGAGGCAACTAATGAAAAACTGTTTTTT	CASSYIREATNEKLFF
TRBV18	TRBJ1-2	TRBD1	once	14	TGTGCCAGCTCACCCCCGGGACAGCGATATGGCTACACCTTC	CASSPPGQRYGYTF
TRBV11-2	TRBJ1-1	.	.	13	TGTGCCAGCAGCTTATTGGCTGGCACTGAAGCTTTCTTT	CASSLLAGTEAFF
TRBV24-1	TRBJ1-2	.	.	11	TGTGCCACCAGCGGGGGGCTGGGCTACACCTTC	CATSGGLGYTF
TRBV3-1/TRBV3-2	TRBJ2-3	.	.	14	TGTGCCAGAGACCACAGGGCGGATACGGATACGCAGTATTTT	CARDHRADTDTQYF
TRBV24-1	TRBJ1-2	.	few	11	TGTGCCACCAGTGACCGTTATGGCTACACCTTC	CATSDRYGYTF
TRBV13	TRBJ1-2	.	.	13	TGTGCCAGCAGCTTAGCTCGCGGGGGAGGCTACACCTTC	CASSLARGGGYTF
TRBV7-6	TRBJ1-5	.	.	15	TGTGCCAGCAGCTTAGGCGGGGGCCGGTGGGAGCCCCAGCATTTT	CASSLGGGRWEPQHF
TRBV5-1	TRBJ2-1	.	once	12	TGCGCCAGCAGGAAGAGAGACAATGAGCAGTTCTTC	CASRKRDNEQFF
TRBV4-2	TRBJ2-1	.	.	18	TGTGCCAGCAGCCAAACTACTCCAATTTCAGGGTCCTACAATGAGCAGTTCTTC	CASSQTTPISGSYNEQFF
TRBV30	TRBJ1-1	.	.	13	TGTGCCTGGAGTGAGGGAGGTAACACTGAAGCTTTCTTT	CAWSEGGNTEAFF
TRBV5-4	TRBJ1-1	TRBD1	.	16	TGTGCCAGCAGCCCGGGCCCGACAGGGGGTTACACTGAAGCTTTCTTT	CASSPGPTGGYTEAFF
TRBV12-3/TRBV12-4	TRBJ2-7	TRBD1	.	13	TGTGCCAGCAGAAGGGGGCCCTACTACGAGCAGTACTTC	CASRRGPYYEQYF
TRBV10-3	TRBJ1-5	.	.	12	TGTGCCACCACCCCGGGAGGGCAGCCCCAGCATTTT	CATTPGGQPQHF
TRBV9	TRBJ1-1	.	once	14	TGTGCCAGCAGCGTAGACACATATAACACTGAAGCTTTCTTT	CASSVDTYNTEAFF
TRBV24-1	TRBJ2-1	.	.	16	TGTGCCACCAGTGATTTCTCGGGGGTTGCCTACAATGAGCAGTTCTTC	CATSDFSGVAYNEQFF
TRBV18	TRBJ1-2	TRBD1	.	15	TGTGCCAGCTCACCTCCAGCCGACAGGGACGATGGCTACACCTTC	CASSPPADRDDGYTF
TRBV6-4	TRBJ1-5	.	.	12	TGTGCCAGCACTATCCGAAGACAGCCCCAGCATTTT	CASTIRRQPQHF
TRBV27	TRBJ2-3	.	.	15	TGTGCCAGCAGTCCCCTCCGGGGTACAACAGATACGCAGTATTTT	CASSPLRGTTDTQYF
TRBV24-1	TRBJ1-2	TRBD1	.	14	TGTGCCACCAGTGACCTTGACAGGGGAAATGGCTACACCTTC	CATSDLDRGNGYTF
TRBV30	TRBJ2-1	TRBD2	.	13	TGTGCCTGGAGTAGCGGGGGGGCGAATGAGCAGTTCTTC	CAWSSGGANEQFF
TRBV18	TRBJ1-4	.	.	15	TGTGCCAGCTCACCACCGGGGAGTCCTAATGAAAAACTGTTTTTT	CASSPPGSPNEKLFF
TRBV11-2	TRBJ2-1	TRBD2	.	15	TGTGCCAGCACCGCCCCGGGACTAGGAGTCAATGAGCAGTTCTTC	CASTAPGLGVNEQFF
TRBV14	TRBJ2-7	TRBD2	.	15	TGTGCCAGCAGCCAAGAAAGTGGGGGGGCCTACGAGCAGTACTTC	CASSQESGGAYEQYF